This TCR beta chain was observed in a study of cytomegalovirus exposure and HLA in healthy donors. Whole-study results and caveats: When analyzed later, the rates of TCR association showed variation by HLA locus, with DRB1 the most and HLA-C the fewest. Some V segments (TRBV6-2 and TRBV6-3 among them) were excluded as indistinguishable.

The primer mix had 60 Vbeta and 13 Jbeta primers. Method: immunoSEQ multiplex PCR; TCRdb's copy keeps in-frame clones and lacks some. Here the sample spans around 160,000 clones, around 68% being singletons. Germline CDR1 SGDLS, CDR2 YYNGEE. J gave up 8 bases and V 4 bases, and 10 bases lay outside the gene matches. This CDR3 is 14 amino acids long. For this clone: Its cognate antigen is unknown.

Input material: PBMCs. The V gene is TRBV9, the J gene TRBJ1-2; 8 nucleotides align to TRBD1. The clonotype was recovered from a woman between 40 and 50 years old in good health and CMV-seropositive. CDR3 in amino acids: CASSHTAGGQGYTF. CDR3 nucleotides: TGTGCCAGCAGCCATACAGCAGGGGGCCAGGGCTACACCTTC.